This T cell receptor beta chain was observed in a study of T-cell reconstitution after alpha-beta-depleted transplantation in children. Study outcomes and limitations: Several hundred expanded graft clones reportedly gave rise to the alpha-beta T cells present about two months after transplant. Certain patients had high TCRbeta diversity at day 60, and it came from recipient T cells and thymic progenitors that survived. One year post-transplant, T-cell counts and diversity were largely derived from T cells produced anew.

As to this clonotype: What it recognizes is unknown.

As it was prepared, the TCRbeta library received unique molecular identifiers. One entry per CDR3 protein results from TCRdb running MiXCR on the PCR reads. This sample has about 100,000 distinct CDR3 sequences, with 4.5% to 7.5% found just once. With 3 bases clipped from V and 4 bases from J, the junction kept 6 bases outside the gene matches. The CDR3 is 15 amino acids. From germline, CDR1 is DFQATT and CDR2 SNEGSKA (reference sequence). This sample comprised PBMCs, mostly from graft donor cells, obtained 60 days after TCRalphabeta/CD19-depleted stem cell transplant. This receptor was identified in a female patient aged 2-9 years who had a stem cell transplant for Fanconi anemia, so the T cells may come from the graft donor. V and J are TRBV20-1 and TRBJ2-1; 10 bases agree with TRBD2. The CDR3 is CSASSGRLTYNEQFF. The CDR3 DNA reads TGCAGTGCTAGTAGCGGGAGGTTGACATACAATGAGCAGTTCTTC.